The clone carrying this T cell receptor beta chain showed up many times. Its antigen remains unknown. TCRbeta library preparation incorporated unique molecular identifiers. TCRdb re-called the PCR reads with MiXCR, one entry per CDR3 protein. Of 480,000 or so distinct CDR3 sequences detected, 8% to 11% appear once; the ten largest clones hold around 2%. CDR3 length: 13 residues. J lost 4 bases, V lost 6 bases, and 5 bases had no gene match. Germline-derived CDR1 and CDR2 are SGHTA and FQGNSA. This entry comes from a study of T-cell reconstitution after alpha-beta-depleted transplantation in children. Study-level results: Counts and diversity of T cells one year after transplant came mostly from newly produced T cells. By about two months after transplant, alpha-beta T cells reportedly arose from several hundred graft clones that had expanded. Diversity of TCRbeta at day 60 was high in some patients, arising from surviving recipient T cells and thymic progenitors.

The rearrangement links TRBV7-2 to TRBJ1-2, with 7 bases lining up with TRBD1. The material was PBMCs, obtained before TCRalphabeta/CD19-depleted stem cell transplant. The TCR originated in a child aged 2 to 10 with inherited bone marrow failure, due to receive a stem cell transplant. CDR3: CASRTGKGYGYTF. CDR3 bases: TGTGCCAGCAGGACAGGGAAAGGCTATGGCTACACCTTC.